The sequence of this T cell receptor beta chain was determined in a study of regulatory T cells in long-lasting Graves disease. Findings of the study overall: Patients whose Graves' disease persisted exhibited lower TCR diversity than those newly diagnosed. Newly diagnosed disease favored TRBV20-1 and TRBJ2-1 over persistent disease.

This clonotype showed up just a few times. Its cognate antigen is unknown. Sequencing libraries for TCR beta were prepared with iRepertoire HTBI primers and Arm-PCR of CDR3 regions. Per the study methods: Detected in the samples were 62 TRBV and over twelve TRBJ segments. TCRdb recomputed calls from the multiplex PCR reads with MiXCR, one row per CDR3 protein. The V and J calls, along with clone size, are taken from TCRdb and not from the paper's own processing. The sample carries about 470,000 distinct CDR3 sequences, around 20% recorded once. Germline CDR1 is DFQATT and CDR2 is SNEGSKA (reference sequence). Trimming stripped 0 bases from V and 4 bases from J, with 13 bases between. This CDR3 is built from 15 residues. As for time point: persistent/refractory GD, antithyroid drugs over 5 years with positive TRAb. PBMC RNA served as the TCR library source. Clinicians diagnosed Graves' disease using American Thyroid Association guidelines.

This rearrangement joins TRBV20-1 to TRBJ1-5; D is unclear. The specimen comprised peripheral blood mononuclear cells (PBMCs), sampled when the disease was refractory, from a patient treated with antithyroid drugs. This TCR came from a female donor with Graves disease. The CDR3 sequence is CSAREINNWNQPQHF. CDR3 nucleotides: TGCAGTGCTAGAGAAATCAACAATTGGAATCAGCCCCAGCATTTT.